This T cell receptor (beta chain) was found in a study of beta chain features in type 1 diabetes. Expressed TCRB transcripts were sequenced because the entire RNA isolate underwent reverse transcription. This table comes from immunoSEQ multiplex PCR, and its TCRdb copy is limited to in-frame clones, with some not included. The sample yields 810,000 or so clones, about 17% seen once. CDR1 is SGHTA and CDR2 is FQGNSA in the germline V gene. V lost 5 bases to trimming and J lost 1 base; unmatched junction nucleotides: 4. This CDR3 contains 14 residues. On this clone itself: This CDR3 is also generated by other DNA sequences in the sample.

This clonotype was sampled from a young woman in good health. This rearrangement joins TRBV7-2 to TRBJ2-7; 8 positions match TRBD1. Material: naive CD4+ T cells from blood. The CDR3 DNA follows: TGTGCCAGCAGCCGGACAGGGACGTCCTACGAGCAGTACTTC. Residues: CASSRTGTSYEQYF.